A single sample gave rise to the 12 T cell receptor beta chains below, sequenced in a study of post-analysis software for immune sequencing data. Study outcomes and limitations: Comparison of patients with controls showed five TRBV segments more frequent in patients, TRBV5-6, TRBV5-1 and TRBV20-1 among them.

Their specific antigens are unknown. Unique molecular identifiers were built into the TCR beta cDNA libraries. Using its own MiXCR run on the PCR reads, TCRdb lists one record per CDR3 protein. The repertoire holds approximately 630,000 distinct CDR3 sequences, around 64% seen once, with around 11% in the top ten. Sample: blood. The receptors here all came from a girl aged 2 to 10 with multiple sclerosis.

The rearrangement uses TRBV12-2 and TRBJ2-5. TRBV12-2 is tagged as a pseudogene. The CDR3 consists of 14 residues. The CDR3 is CASRLATEQETQYF. The CDR3 nucleotides read TGTGCAAGTCGCTTAGCGACAGAACAAGAGACCCAGTACTTC.

The V and J genes are TRBV13 and TRBJ1-2; D may be TRBD1 (6 bases). This CDR3 has 16 amino acids. Trimming pared 1 base from V and 3 bases from J, leaving 15 bases between. CDR1 PRHDT and CDR2 FYEKMQ come from the germline V gene (reference sequence). CDR3 loop: CASSLEGAGVYYGYTF. The DNA of the CDR3 is TGTGCCAGCAGCTTAGAAGGGGCAGGGGTCTACTATGGCTACACCTTC.

This clonotype appeared a few times. Here the CDR3 reads CASSLVFSSGGLTDTQYF. Written as DNA, the CDR3 is TGTGCCAGCAGCTTAGTGTTTTCTAGCGGGGGGCTCACAGATACGCAGTATTTT. The rearrangement joins TRBV7-2 to TRBJ2-3, with TRBD2 matching 11 bases. The V segment lost 1 base and the J segment 2 bases; nucleotides outside the gene matches: 8. From germline, CDR1 is SGHTA and CDR2 FQGNSA. CDR3 size: 18 residues.

The J gene is TRBJ2-7, the V gene TRBV2; no reliable D call. This CDR3 spans 14 amino acids. V dropped 1 base and J dropped 4 bases, with 11 bases sitting between them. Germline CDR1 reads SNHLY; CDR2 reads FYNNEI. The CDR3 coding sequence is TGTGCCAGCAGTGAAGACACCTCCCCTTACGAGCAGTACTTC. This gives the protein CASSEDTSPYEQYF. The entire variable domain, with the rest obtained from reference TRBV2 and TRBJ2-7, is as follows: EPEVTQTPSHQVTQMGQEVILRCVPISNHLYFYWYRQILGQKVEFLVSFYNNEISEKSEIFDDQFSVERPDGSNFTLKIRSTKLEDSAMYFCASSEDTSPYEQYFGPGTRLTVT.

This chain connects TRBV4-1 to TRBJ2-7; tentative D call: TRBD2 (5 bases). Germline V gives CDR1 MGHRA, CDR2 YSYEKL. The ends were cut back, 5 bases at V and 4 bases at J, with 12 bases in the middle. The CDR3 is 13 residues long. CDR3 residues: CASSVRTFYEQYF. DNA of the CDR3: TGCGCCAGCAGCGTGCGGACTTTTTACGAGCAGTACTTC.

This sequence joins TRBV20-1 and TRBJ2-1, with 8 bases matching TRBD2. The V gene's germline CDR1 is DFQATT and CDR2 SNEGSKA (reference sequence). V gave up 0 bases and J gave up 2 bases; unmatched junction bases: 3. The CDR3 contains 15 residues. Written as DNA, the CDR3 is TGCAGTGCTAGAGAGACTAGCGTGGCCTACAATGAGCAGTTCTTC. Its translation is CSARETSVAYNEQFF.

V usage is TRBV12-5 and J usage is TRBJ2-4; 9 bases map to TRBD1. V shed 5 bases and J 7 bases; nucleotides not matched to a gene: 3. Germline V gene sequence: CDR1 LGHNT, CDR2 FRNRAP. This CDR3 is 13 amino acids long. CDR3 amino acids: CASGPDRGNIQYF. The CDR3 nucleotides are TGTGCTAGTGGTCCCGACAGGGGGAACATTCAGTACTTC.

There are a few counts of this clonotype. The chain has TRBV10-2 and TRBJ2-3; no clear D. With 2 bases removed from V and 1 base from J, the gap between germline ends came to 7 bases. The length of the CDR3 is 14 residues. CDR1 and CDR2 (germline): WSHSY, SAAADI. The CDR3 here is CASSEAGRTDTQYF. The CDR3 DNA sequence: TGCGCCAGCAGTGAGGCAGGACGCACAGATACGCAGTATTTT.

In its sample, this clonotype was seen once. The chain has TRBV5-1 and TRBJ2-7, with 10 nucleotides matching TRBD1. CDR1 is SGHRS and CDR2 is YFSETQ in the germline V gene. The CDR3 runs to 16 residues. V shed 4 bases and J 5 bases; nucleotides not matched to a gene: 12. CDR3 residues: CASSISGTGVSDEQYF. The DNA of the CDR3 is TGCGCCAGCAGCATTTCCGGGACAGGGGTTAGCGACGAGCAGTACTTC.

V is TRBV4-3 and J is TRBJ2-3; TRBD1 or TRBD2 may be the D gene (7 bases each). Trimming took off 4 bases at V and 1 base at J, with 12 bases between the two ends. The CDR3 covers 15 residues. Per the germline V gene, CDR1 is LGHNA and CDR2 is YSLEER. In nucleotides, the CDR3 is TGCGCCAGCAGCCCACAGGGGAGGGGCACAGATACGCAGTATTTT. This codes for CASSPQGRGTDTQYF.

V and J are TRBV5-6 and TRBJ1-6, with 8 bases matching TRBD1. The CDR3 length is 16 residues. Germline trimming cut 1 base from V and 7 bases from J; bases unmatched to any gene: 7. Looked up from germline, CDR1 is SGHDT and CDR2 is YYEEEE. The CDR3 loop is CASSLRGQARNSPLHF. CDR3 nucleotide sequence: TGTGCCAGCAGCTTGAGGGGACAGGCCAGGAATTCACCCCTCCACTTT.

The chain carries TRBV6-5 and TRBJ1-4; TRBD1 matches 9 bases. Germline CDR1 MNHEY, CDR2 SVGAGI. V lost 6 bases, J lost 8 bases, and 10 bases stayed unmatched. CDR3 length: 15 residues. This CDR3 is CASSRSGTGNEKLFF. Here the CDR3 DNA reads TGTGCCAGCAGCCGATCCGGGACAGGGAACGAAAAACTGTTTTTT.